These 14 T cell receptor beta chains came from one sample sequenced in a study of shared clonotypes between healthy human individuals (dated by TCRdb to about 2020). Library construction relied on the immunoSEQ multiplex PCR assay. TCRdb re-hosts the immuneACCESS table, in-frame sequences only. Its copies lack some clones; in the studies checked, an unresolved V gene accounts for under half of them, and the cause for the rest is not known. This sample lists about 650,000 clones; just under 97% were detected once. Together, the top ten hold about 0.11% of the sample. CD8 naive samples were obtained by positive selection for CCR7 among CD45RO-negative cells, yielding a CD45RA+CCR7+ population from which TemRA cells were excluded. Sequenced: naive CD8+ T cells sorted from blood. The cell subset or site label here, explained by the study, means: CD45RA+CCR7+. The receptors here all came from a woman younger than 45 in good health.

This chain links TRBV27 with TRBJ1-1; D is ambiguous. Germline CDR1 reads MNHEY; CDR2 reads SMNVEV (reference sequence). V lost 2 bases and J 3 bases, leaving 7 bases between the germline ends. The CDR3 loop spans 13 amino acids. CDR3 in amino acids: CASSLKGYTEAFF. CDR3 nucleotides: TGTGCCAGCAGTTTAAAAGGGTACACTGAAGCTTTCTTT.

This rearrangement joins TRBV19 to TRBJ2-2; perhaps TRBD2 as D (5 bases). CDR3 size: 15 residues. V was pared by 3 bases and J by 4 bases, with 12 bases between. The germline gives CDR1 LNHDA, CDR2 SQIVND (reference sequence). CDR3 DNA sequence: TGTGCCAGTAGTATTTGGAGAGGGTCCACCGGGGAGCTGTTTTTT. It specifies CASSIWRGSTGELFF.

The chain recombines TRBV29-1 with TRBJ2-1; 12 bases fit TRBD2. From germline, CDR1 is SQVTM and CDR2 ANQGSEA. This CDR3 has 16 amino acids. V shed 1 base and J 7 bases; nucleotides not matched to a gene: 8. CDR3 residues: CSVEGLLAGGNNEQFF. The CDR3 DNA sequence: TGCAGCGTTGAAGGCCTTCTAGCGGGAGGGAATAATGAGCAGTTCTTC.

The rearrangement links TRBV19 to TRBJ1-1; D not certain. Trimming cost V 8 bases and J 1 base, with 11 bases left between them. The V gene's germline CDR1 is LNHDA and CDR2 SQIVND (reference sequence). This CDR3 has 13 amino acids. The CDR3 is CASQWEWNTEAFF. The CDR3 nucleotides are TGTGCCAGTCAGTGGGAATGGAACACTGAAGCTTTCTTT.

The rearrangement joins TRBV28 to TRBJ2-1; the match to TRBD2 covers 11 bases. CDR1 is MDHEN and CDR2 is SYDVKM in the germline V gene. V lost 5 bases, J lost 3 bases, and 6 bases stayed unmatched. The CDR3 has 16 amino acids. CDR3 sequence reads: CASSLLLAGVYNEQFF. The CDR3 nucleotides read TGTGCCAGCAGTCTCTTACTAGCGGGAGTCTACAATGAGCAGTTCTTC. The whole variable domain, remainder taken from reference TRBV28 and TRBJ2-1, is DVKVTQSSRYLVKRTGEKVFLECVQDMDHENMFWYRQDPGLGLRLIYFSYDVKMKEKGDIPEGYSVSREKKERFSLILESASTNQTSMYLCASSLLLAGVYNEQFFGPGTRLTVL.

This chain connects TRBV13 to TRBJ2-7; TRBD2 might be the D (5 bases). Trimming took off 5 bases at V and 1 base at J, with 18 bases between the two ends. CDR1 PRHDT and CDR2 FYEKMQ come from the germline V gene (reference sequence). There are 16 residues in the CDR3. Here the CDR3 DNA reads TGTGCCAGCAGCCAATCAGAGGGATATCGGTCCTACGAGCAGTACTTC. Its translation: CASSQSEGYRSYEQYF.

The rearrangement uses TRBV4-2 and TRBJ2-5, with D uncertain. CDR3 size: 13 residues. Trimming took 1 base from V and 4 from J, leaving 7 bases between them. CDR1 LGHNA and CDR2 YNFKEQ come from the germline V gene. CDR3 DNA: TGTGCCAGCAGCCAAGTGGACGGAGAGACCCAGTACTTC. Its translation is CASSQVDGETQYF.

The V gene is TRBV27, the J gene TRBJ1-1, with TRBD1 matching over 12 bases. V dropped 0 bases and J dropped 4; count of bases not matched to a gene: 6. Germline V CDR1 and CDR2: MNHEY, SMNVEV (reference sequence). The CDR3 runs 17 residues. The CDR3 is CASSLSMGDRGLTEAFF. CDR3 sequence (DNA): TGTGCCAGCAGTTTATCGATGGGGGACAGGGGGCTCACTGAAGCTTTCTTT.

CDR3 bases: TGCGCCAGCAGTGTTGGAGGGACTAGTACCTACAATGAGCAGTTCTTC. Amino acid sequence: CASSVGGTSTYNEQFF. The V call is TRBV5-1, the J call TRBJ2-1, with 8 bases that match TRBD2. From germline, CDR1 is SGHRS and CDR2 YFSETQ. V trimming: 5 bases; J trimming: 2 bases; junction bases outside the gene matches: 9. This CDR3 is built from 16 residues.

The gene calls are TRBV15 and TRBJ2-2; no reliable D call. The germline CDR1 and CDR2 sequences are LNHNV and YYDKDF (reference sequence). The germline V and J ends were trimmed by 0 bases and 4 bases, with 9 bases remaining between them. The CDR3 contains 15 residues. The CDR3 DNA follows: TGTGCCACCAGCAGAGAGGGCAGTCTCACCGGGGAGCTGTTTTTT. Translation gives CATSREGSLTGELFF.

V is TRBV11-2 and J is TRBJ2-1; TRBD2 matches 14 bases. CDR3 length equals 18 residues. V trimming: 2 bases; J trimming: 5 bases; junction bases outside the gene matches: 8. Per the germline V gene, CDR1 is SGHAT and CDR2 is FQNNGV. CDR3 sequence (DNA): TGTGCCAGCAGCTTAAGCGGGACTAGCGGGAGTTTAAACAATGAGCAGTTCTTC. This codes for CASSLSGTSGSLNNEQFF.

The chain is built from TRBV28 and TRBJ2-5; 8 nucleotides agree with TRBD1. The germline V gene encodes CDR1 MDHEN and CDR2 SYDVKM. CDR3 length: 14 amino acids. V lost 5 bases to trimming and J lost 4 bases; unmatched junction nucleotides: 6. The chain's CDR3 is CASSTTGGPETQYF. The DNA for the CDR3 is TGTGCCAGCAGTACTACAGGGGGTCCAGAGACCCAGTACTTC.

The genes are TRBV5-1 and TRBJ2-3, with D tentatively TRBD1 (5 bases). CDR3 length equals 14 residues. The V and J ends lost 0 bases and 0 bases respectively, with 5 bases between them. Germline-derived CDR1 and CDR2 are SGHRS and YFSETQ. CDR3 residues: CASSLGQSTDTQYF. The CDR3 region has the DNA TGCGCCAGCAGCTTGGGACAGAGCACAGATACGCAGTATTTT. Together with reference TRBV5-1 and TRBJ2-3, the CDR3 gives the full variable domain: KAGVTQTPRYLIKTRGQQVTLSCSPISGHRSVSWYQQTPGQGLQFLFEYFSETQRNKGNFPGRFSGRQFSNSRSEMNVSTLELGDSALYLCASSLGQSTDTQYFGPGTRLTVL.

The chain uses TRBV25-1 and TRBJ1-5; D not resolved. CDR1 MGHDK and CDR2 SYGVNS come from the germline V gene. V lost 3 bases and J 0 bases, leaving 6 bases between the germline ends. The CDR3 runs to 14 residues. CDR3 sequence (DNA): TGTGCCAGCAGTGATTCGGATAGCAATCAGCCCCAGCATTTT. Encoded protein: CASSDSDSNQPQHF.